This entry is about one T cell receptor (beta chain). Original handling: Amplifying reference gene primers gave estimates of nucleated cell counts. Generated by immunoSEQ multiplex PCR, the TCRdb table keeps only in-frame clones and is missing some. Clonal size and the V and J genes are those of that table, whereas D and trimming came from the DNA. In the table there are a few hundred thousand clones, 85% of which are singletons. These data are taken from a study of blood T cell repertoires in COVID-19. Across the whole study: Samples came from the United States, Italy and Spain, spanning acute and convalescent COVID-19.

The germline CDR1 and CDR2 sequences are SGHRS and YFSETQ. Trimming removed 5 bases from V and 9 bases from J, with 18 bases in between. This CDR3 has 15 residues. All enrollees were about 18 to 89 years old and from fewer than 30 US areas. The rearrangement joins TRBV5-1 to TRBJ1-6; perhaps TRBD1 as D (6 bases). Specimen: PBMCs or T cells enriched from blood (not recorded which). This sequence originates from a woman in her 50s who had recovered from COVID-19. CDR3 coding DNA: TGCGCCAGCAGTTCAGGGGTTGAGGCTTCTTCACCCCTCCACTTT. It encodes CASSSGVEASSPLHF.